Sequencing of this T cell receptor (beta chain) was carried out in a study of PD-1 blockade in classical Hodgkin lymphoma. Comment on this clone: The antigen remains unidentified.

Overall study findings and caveats: Nivolumab starters within 1 year of ASCT were excluded. Complete responders entered with baseline diversity on par with newly diagnosed patients, the results showed.

The table came from immunoSEQ multiplex PCR; TCRdb's copy has only in-frame clones and leaves some out. The sample has about 21,000 clones, over 75% seen once. Time point defined: cycle 4 day 1 (C4D1), after around six weeks of nivolumab. Each patient experienced a relapse that followed autologous stem cell transplantation, and brentuximab vedotin exposure varied. Relapsed/refractory classical Hodgkin lymphoma patients had complete, partial or progressive responses. CDR1 is SGHVS, CDR2 FNYEAQ, per germline. This CDR3 spans 18 amino acids. The J segment lost 3 bases and the V segment lost 5 bases, leaving 15 bases of the junction unmatched.

This material consisted of peripheral blood mononuclear cells (PBMCs), taken before the fourth cycle of nivolumab. The chain joins TRBV7-6 to TRBJ1-4; 7 bases align to TRBD1. This sequence was found in a human donor with classical Hodgkin lymphoma. CDR3 DNA sequence: TGTGCCAGCAGCCTCACCCTAAGTTCGGACAGGTCTAATGAAAAACTGTTTTTT. Its protein is CASSLTLSSDRSNEKLFF.